A single T cell receptor (beta chain) is shown here with its context. This CDR3 region has 13 residues. The V end lost 3 bases, the J end lost 6 bases, and 11 bases lay between the germline ends. CDR1 is MDHEN and CDR2 is SYDVKM in the germline V gene. These data are taken from a study of blood T cell repertoires in COVID-19. About the study: The origin of the acute and convalescent COVID-19 samples was the United States, Italy and Spain.

Assay: immunoSEQ multiplex PCR; the TCRdb copy retains only in-frame clones and omits some. The repertoire holds 70,000 or so clones, over 80% seen once, with 4% to 5.5% in the top ten. The sequencing input was peripheral blood. The rearrangement joins TRBV28 to TRBJ1-1, with D possibly matching TRBD1 (5 bases). This clonotype was obtained from a man between 45 and 60 years old with active COVID-19. The DNA of the CDR3 is TGTGCCAGCAGTTTGGGGGGGAGGGCTGAAGCTTTCTTT. It encodes CASSLGGRAEAFF.